This T cell receptor beta chain appears in the sequencing data of a study of OX40 agonist ivuxolimab in advanced cancers. Turning to the study itself: Having had anti-PD-1, anti-PD-L1 or anti-CTLA-4 therapy before was allowed, and about 42% had some. There were three patients with partial responses, one having hepatocellular carcinoma and two cutaneous melanoma. Study-level points and caveats: At 0.1 to 3.0 mg/kg, CD4+ and CD8+ blood T cells expanded clonally by week 6.

Anyone with autoimmune disease history or systemic immunosuppression was excluded. This CDR3 contains 13 residues. Germline lookup yields CDR1 SGHAT and CDR2 FQNNGV. Trimming stripped 6 bases from V and 2 bases from J, with 11 bases between. Points on this clone: What it binds is not known.

The table came from immunoSEQ multiplex PCR; TCRdb's copy has only in-frame clones and leaves some out. This sample carries tens of thousands of clones, approximately 90% of them seen once, and the ten largest clones take roughly an eighth. The TCR was taken from an adult with an advanced solid tumor such as melanoma, head and neck, liver or kidney cancer. This material consisted of CD4+ or CD8+ T cells sorted from blood, taken in a trial of the OX40 agonist ivuxolimab. The chain is built from TRBV11-2 and TRBJ2-7; perhaps TRBD2 as D (5 bases). CDR3 sequence reads: CASRGSGTYEQYF. CDR3 nucleotides: TGTGCCAGCAGGGGGAGTGGAACCTACGAGCAGTACTTC.